This T cell receptor beta chain was retrieved from a study of blood T cell repertoires in COVID-19. V was trimmed by 7 bases and J by 3 bases, leaving 12 bases between them. The CDR3 sequence is 13 residues long. Looked up from germline, CDR1 is LNHDA and CDR2 is SQIVND (reference sequence). The data were produced by immunoSEQ multiplex PCR, yet TCRdb's version contains in-frame clones alone and is incomplete. Of 15,000 to 20,000 clones in the sample, around 88% are singletons; the top ten hold 2.7%. This TCR was recovered from a human donor in a cohort sampled during active COVID-19. The sample was peripheral blood. The rearrangement links TRBV19 to TRBJ2-5, with D hard to call. CDR3 in DNA: TGTGCCAGTACCGAATCCAACAAAGAGACCCAGTACTTC. This translates into CASTESNKETQYF. Together with reference TRBV19 and TRBJ2-5, the CDR3 gives the full variable domain: DGGITQSPKYLFRKEGQNVTLSCEQNLNHDAMYWYRQDPGQGLRLIYYSQIVNDFQKGDIAEGYSVSREKKESFPLTVTSAQKNPTAFYLCASTESNKETQYFGPGTRLLVL.